The source of this T cell receptor beta chain is a study of T cells in localized non-small cell lung cancer. This table comes from immunoSEQ multiplex PCR, and its TCRdb copy is limited to in-frame clones, with some not included. This table has about 1,900 clones, 20% to 25% appearing once. The CDR3 runs 13 residues. Germline assignment: CDR1 MNHGY and CDR2 SAAAGT. Trimming removed 8 bases from V and 0 bases from J, with 8 bases in between. The clonotype originates from a female donor over 55 with stage II lung adenocarcinoma. The sample here was normal lung tissue next to the tumor, taken before any cancer treatment. The genes are TRBV6-8 and TRBJ1-3; D call uncertain. This CDR3 is CASWGNSGNTIYF. As DNA, the CDR3 is TGTGCCAGCTGGGGAAACTCTGGAAACACCATATATTTT.